This T cell receptor beta chain came from a study of T cells after yellow fever vaccination. This clonotype came up many times. This CDR3 comprises 15 residues. From germline, CDR1 is SGDLS and CDR2 YYNGEE. J was trimmed by 2 bases and V by 3 bases; bases with no gene match: 5. TCRdb fed the 5' RACE reads into MiXCR, producing one record per CDR3 protein. The sample lists more than 35,000 distinct CDR3 sequences, 6.5% to 8.5% occurring once. The clonotype originates from a man aged 25 to 40 who received the YFV17D yellow fever vaccine. The specimen was CD8+ T cells not binding an NS4B(214-222) dextramer, sorted from PBMCs, collected 45 days after the yellow fever booster vaccination. V is TRBV9 and J is TRBJ2-7; 10 nucleotides match TRBD1. The CDR3 protein is CASSGGQGPAYEQYF. The CDR3 coding sequence is TGTGCCAGCAGCGGGGGACAGGGGCCTGCCTACGAGCAGTACTTC.